The 24 T cell receptor beta chains below come from one sample, sequenced in a study of neoadjuvant anti-PD-1 for oral cavity cancer. The protocol was immunoSEQ multiplex PCR, while the TCRdb copy is restricted to in-frame clones and leaves out a portion. In the table there are tens of thousands of clones, around 83% of which are singletons. The starting material was PBMCs, obtained before nivolumab (anti-PD-1) treatment. The origin of the receptors is a person aged 40-85 years with oral cavity squamous cell carcinoma.

The count of this clone is one. J is TRBJ2-2 and V is TRBV27; possibly TRBD1 for D (5 bases). CDR3 length: 12 residues. CDR1 MNHEY and CDR2 SMNVEV come from the germline V gene (reference sequence). V lost 4 bases and J 10 bases, leaving 10 bases between the germline ends. The CDR3 spells CASSSQGSELFF. DNA for the CDR3: TGTGCCAGCAGTTCCCAGGGCTCGGAGCTGTTTTTT.

The V gene is TRBV13, the J gene TRBJ2-1, with 8 bases lining up with TRBD2. CDR1 and CDR2 from the germline V gene are PRHDT and FYEKMQ (reference sequence). V shed 8 bases, J shed 1 base, and the junction held 13 bases outside the gene matches. The CDR3 loop spans 17 amino acids. This CDR3 is CASCKSGGAGSYNEQFF. CDR3 in DNA: TGTGCCAGCTGCAAGAGCGGGGGCGCCGGGTCCTACAATGAGCAGTTCTTC.

The chain is built from TRBV6-1 and TRBJ2-7; possibly TRBD1 or TRBD2 for D (7 bases each). The CDR3 covers 15 residues. The germline V gene has CDR1 MNHNS and CDR2 SASEGT. V lost 11 bases and J lost 2, with 22 bases in between. CDR3 sequence (DNA): TGTGCCCTTTCACCGCGGGAGACAGGGACCTACGAGCAGTACTTC. This translates into CALSPRETGTYEQYF.

To note about this clone: The same CDR3 arises from other DNA sequences in this sample as well. The J gene is TRBJ2-7, the V gene TRBV5-1; D is unresolved. The V end was cut by 0 bases, the J end by 0 bases, with 10 bases between. The germline gives CDR1 SGHRS, CDR2 YFSETQ. The CDR3 runs to 15 residues. The CDR3 loop is CASSLGQTSSYEQYF. In nucleotides, the CDR3 is TGCGCCAGCAGCTTGGGGCAGACAAGCTCCTACGAGCAGTACTTC. The whole variable domain, remainder taken from reference TRBV5-1 and TRBJ2-7, is KAGVTQTPRYLIKTRGQQVTLSCSPISGHRSVSWYQQTPGQGLQFLFEYFSETQRNKGNFPGRFSGRQFSNSRSEMNVSTLELGDSALYLCASSLGQTSSYEQYFGPGTRLTVT.

The chain uses TRBV2 and TRBJ1-5; D is unclear. Germline CDR1 SNHLY, CDR2 FYNNEI. With 2 bases removed from V and 4 bases from J, the gap between germline ends came to 9 bases. This CDR3 region has 14 residues. The CDR3 region has the DNA TGTGCCAGCAGTGAATTCAGTTCGAATCAGCCCCAGCATTTT. Its protein product is CASSEFSSNQPQHF.

The chain couples TRBV11-1 to TRBJ2-7; tentative D call: TRBD2 (6 bases). The germline CDR1 and CDR2 sequences are SGHAT and FQDESV (reference sequence). Between the trimmed V and J ends, which lost 5 bases and 0 bases, there was a span of 11 bases. This CDR3 has 14 residues. The CDR3 DNA follows: TGTGCCAGCAGCAGGGGACTCCCCTCCTACGAGCAGTACTTC. Translated: CASSRGLPSYEQYF. Supplemented by reference TRBV11-1 and TRBJ2-7, the full variable domain reads EAEVAQSPRYKITEKSQAVAFWCDPISGHATLYWYRQILGQGPELLVQFQDESVVDDSQLPKDRFSAERLKGVDSTLKIQPAELGDSAMYLCASSRGLPSYEQYFGPGTRLTVT.

There are a few counts of this clone. CDR3 bases: TGTGCCAGCAGCCAAGGGGCCTCCCCCTCTGGGGCCAACGTCCTGACTTTC. Its protein product is CASSQGASPSGANVLTF. This chain uses TRBV4-2 with TRBJ2-6; D not resolved. The CDR3 totals 17 residues. Deletions cut 1 base from V and 0 bases from J, with 10 bases between. Germline lookup yields CDR1 LGHNA and CDR2 YNFKEQ.

The chain is built from TRBV27 and TRBJ2-7; TRBD2 is a possible D gene (5 bases). CDR3 length: 19 residues. CDR1 is MNHEY, CDR2 SMNVEV, per germline (reference sequence). Trimming cost V 5 bases and J 3 bases, with 29 bases left between them. CDR3 in amino acids: CASSPEGLVHPFVYYEQYF. CDR3 nucleotide sequence: TGTGCCAGCAGTCCCGAGGGCTTAGTCCACCCGTTCGTCTACTACGAGCAGTACTTC.

The chain uses TRBV4-1 and TRBJ2-1, with TRBD1 matching 9 bases. In germline, CDR1 is MGHRA, CDR2 YSYEKL. After removal of 4 bases from V and 9 bases from J, the junction contained 10 bases not matched to a gene. This CDR3 comprises 15 residues. CDR3 loop: CASSLAGTGSSEQFF. The CDR3 nucleotides are TGCGCCAGCAGCCTCGCCGGGACAGGGTCATCTGAGCAGTTCTTC.

The chain carries TRBV10-3 and TRBJ1-1; 8 nucleotides match TRBD1. This CDR3 region has 14 residues. CDR1 is ENHRY, CDR2 SYGVKD, per germline. V lost 6 bases to trimming and J lost 0 bases; unmatched junction nucleotides: 3. This CDR3 reads CAIRRTGMNTEAFF. The CDR3 region has the DNA TGTGCCATCAGAAGGACAGGGATGAACACTGAAGCTTTCTTT.

The chain combines TRBV7-9 with TRBJ2-5; 10 bases are shared with TRBD1. The trim removed 7 bases at V and 2 bases at J, leaving 7 bases unmatched. This CDR3 has 15 amino acids. Germline-derived CDR1 and CDR2 are SEHNR and FQNEAQ (reference sequence). CDR3 amino acids: CASTLQDRGQETQYF. The CDR3 region has the DNA TGTGCCAGCACCCTACAGGACAGGGGGCAAGAGACCCAGTACTTC.

The chain joins TRBV10-3 to TRBJ2-5; TRBD2 is a possible D gene (6 bases). Trimming stripped 6 bases from V and 4 bases from J, with 15 bases between. The germline V gene has CDR1 ENHRY and CDR2 SYGVKD. CDR3 size: 14 residues. CDR3 sequence (DNA): TGTGCCATCAGGGACCGACTAGAGGGAGAGACCCAGTACTTC. Translating it yields CAIRDRLEGETQYF.

The rearrangement uses TRBV5-1 and TRBJ2-7; perhaps TRBD2 as D (6 bases). The CDR3 has 17 residues. The V end lost 4 bases, the J end lost 0 bases, and 20 bases lay between the germline ends. Germline V CDR1 and CDR2: SGHRS, YFSETQ. CDR3 protein: CASSPYSWGGTSYEQYF. DNA of the CDR3: TGCGCCAGCAGCCCTTATTCCTGGGGAGGAACCTCCTACGAGCAGTACTTC.

V and J are TRBV19 and TRBJ1-5; possibly TRBD1 for D (5 bases). From germline, CDR1 is LNHDA and CDR2 SQIVND (reference sequence). Deletions cut 4 bases from V and 7 bases from J, with 14 bases between. There are 14 residues in the CDR3. The CDR3, as DNA: TGTGCCAGTAGTAACGCAGTGGGGGGACAGCCCCAGCATTTT. Protein sequence: CASSNAVGGQPQHF.

This chain joins TRBV13 and TRBJ2-4; 11 bases map to TRBD2. CDR3 length: 20 amino acids. Trimming at V came to 1 base and at J to 1 base, leaving 12 bases not matched to a gene. The germline V gene has CDR1 PRHDT and CDR2 FYEKMQ (reference sequence). CDR3 amino acids: CASSLESELAGGLAKNIQYF. In DNA, the CDR3 is TGTGCCAGCAGCTTAGAGTCGGAGCTAGCGGGAGGTCTGGCCAAAAACATTCAGTACTTC.

The chain couples TRBV2 to TRBJ1-5; 7 bases fit TRBD1. From germline, CDR1 is SNHLY and CDR2 FYNNEI. V lost 6 bases, J lost 9 bases, and 14 bases stayed unmatched. The CDR3 sequence is 15 residues long. The CDR3 region has the DNA TGTGCCAGCAGCCCATGGGACAGCGAGTCATCGCCCCAGCATTTT. This codes for CASSPWDSESSPQHF.

The chain employs TRBV5-4 and TRBJ1-2, with 8 bases fitting TRBD1. This CDR3 contains 17 residues. Looked up from germline, CDR1 is SGHNT and CDR2 is YYREEE (reference sequence). Trimming cost V 4 bases and J 3 bases; bases outside gene matches: 14. The CDR3 DNA sequence: TGTGCCAGCAGCCGGAACAGGGGGACCAAACCAGACTATGGCTACACCTTC. Protein: CASSRNRGTKPDYGYTF.

J is TRBJ1-6 and V is TRBV27; TRBD1 aligns across 8 bases. CDR1 is MNHEY, CDR2 SMNVEV, per germline (reference sequence). The CDR3 covers 15 residues. Unmatched junction bases numbered 8, after V lost 6 bases and J lost 7 bases. The CDR3 spells CASSRQGAQNSPLHF. The DNA of the CDR3 is TGTGCCAGCAGCCGCCAGGGGGCGCAAAATTCACCCCTCCACTTT.

This clone appeared a single time. The rearrangement joins TRBV5-1 to TRBJ2-3, with D possibly matching TRBD2 (6 bases). The CDR3 has 14 amino acids. In germline, CDR1 is SGHRS, CDR2 YFSETQ. Trimming removed 4 bases from V and 5 bases from J, with 14 bases in between. The CDR3 bases are TGCGCCAGCAGCCCTCTTGGGGGAGGAGATACGCAGTATTTT. Protein sequence: CASSPLGGGDTQYF.

This chain connects TRBV6-5 to TRBJ1-1; D is possibly TRBD1 (6 bases). Trimming left V 0 bases short and J 0 bases short, with 11 bases between. Germline CDR1 and CDR2: MNHEY and SVGAGI. The CDR3 spans 16 residues. The DNA of the CDR3 is TGTGCCAGCAGTTACTCGTGGACAGAAATGAACACTGAAGCTTTCTTT. This codes for CASSYSWTEMNTEAFF.

This chain uses TRBV5-8 with TRBJ1-4; D may be TRBD1 (5 bases). The V gene's germline CDR1 is SGHTS and CDR2 YDEGEE. The CDR3 runs to 14 residues. Trimming cost V 0 bases and J 10 bases, with 13 bases left between them. CDR3 region: CASSLATGVGKLFF. CDR3 sequence (DNA): TGTGCCAGCAGCTTGGCCACGGGGGTCGGAAAACTGTTTTTT.

This rearrangement joins TRBV5-1 to TRBJ1-2; weak D call: TRBD1 (6 bases). This CDR3 is built from 14 residues. CDR1 and CDR2 from the germline V gene are SGHRS and YFSETQ. V shed 0 bases and J shed 7 bases, with 13 bases lying between them. The CDR3 sequence: CASSLADRSSGYTF. Written as DNA, the CDR3 is TGCGCCAGCAGCTTGGCCGACAGGAGCAGTGGCTACACCTTC.

The gene calls are TRBV5-1 and TRBJ1-2; a possible D gene is TRBD1 (6 bases). Germline CDR1 and CDR2: SGHRS and YFSETQ. V shed 1 base and J shed 7 bases, with 14 bases lying between them. The CDR3 contains 14 residues. The CDR3 region is CASSLSLEGGGYTF. As DNA, the CDR3 is TGCGCCAGCAGCTTGTCACTGGAGGGGGGTGGCTACACCTTC.

The rearrangement links TRBV15 to TRBJ1-1; 7 bases line up with TRBD1. CDR1 and CDR2 from the germline V gene are LNHNV and YYDKDF (reference sequence). The CDR3 sequence is 16 residues long. J gave up 3 bases and V 0 bases, and 7 bases lay outside the gene matches. The CDR3 sequence is CATSRETGRWDTEAFF. The CDR3 DNA follows: TGTGCCACCAGCAGAGAGACAGGGAGGTGGGACACTGAAGCTTTCTTT. The full variable domain, rest sourced from reference TRBV15 and TRBJ1-1, is DAMVIQNPRYQVTQFGKPVTLSCSQTLNHNVMYWYQQKSSQAPKLLFHYYDKDFNNEADTPDNFQSRRPNTSFCFLDIRSPGLGDTAMYLCATSRETGRWDTEAFFGQGTRLTVV.